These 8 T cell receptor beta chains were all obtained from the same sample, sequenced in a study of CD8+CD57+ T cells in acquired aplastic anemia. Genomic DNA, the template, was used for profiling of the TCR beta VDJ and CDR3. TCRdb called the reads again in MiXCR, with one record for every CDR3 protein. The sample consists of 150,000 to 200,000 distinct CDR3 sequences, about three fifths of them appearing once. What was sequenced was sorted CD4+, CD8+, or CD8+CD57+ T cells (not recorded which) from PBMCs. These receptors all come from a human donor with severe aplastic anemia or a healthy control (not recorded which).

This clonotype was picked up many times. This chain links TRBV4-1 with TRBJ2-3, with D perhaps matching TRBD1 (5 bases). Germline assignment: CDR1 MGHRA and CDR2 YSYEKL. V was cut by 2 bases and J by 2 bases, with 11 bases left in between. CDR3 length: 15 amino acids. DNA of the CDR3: TGCGCCAGCAGCCAAACAGGCCACTACACAGATACGCAGTATTTT. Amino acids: CASSQTGHYTDTQYF.

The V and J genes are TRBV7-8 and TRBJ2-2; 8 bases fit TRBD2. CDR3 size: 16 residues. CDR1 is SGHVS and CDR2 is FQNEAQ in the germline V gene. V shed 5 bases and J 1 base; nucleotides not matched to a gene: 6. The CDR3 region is CASSLWTSLNTGELFF. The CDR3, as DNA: TGTGCCAGCAGCCTATGGACTAGCTTGAACACCGGGGAGCTGTTTTTT.

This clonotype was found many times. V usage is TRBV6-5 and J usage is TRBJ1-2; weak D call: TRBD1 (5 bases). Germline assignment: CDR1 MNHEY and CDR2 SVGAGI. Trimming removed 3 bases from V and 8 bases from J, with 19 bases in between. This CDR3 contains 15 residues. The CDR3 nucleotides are TGTGCCAGCAGTTATGGAGTCGACAGCCTGGAGGGCTACACCTTC. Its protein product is CASSYGVDSLEGYTF.

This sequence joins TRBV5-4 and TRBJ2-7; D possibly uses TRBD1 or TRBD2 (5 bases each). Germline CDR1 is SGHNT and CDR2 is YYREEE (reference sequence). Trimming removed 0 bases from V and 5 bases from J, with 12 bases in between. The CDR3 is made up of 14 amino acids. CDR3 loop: CASSLEGTPHEQYF. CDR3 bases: TGTGCCAGCAGCTTGGAAGGGACCCCCCACGAGCAGTACTTC.

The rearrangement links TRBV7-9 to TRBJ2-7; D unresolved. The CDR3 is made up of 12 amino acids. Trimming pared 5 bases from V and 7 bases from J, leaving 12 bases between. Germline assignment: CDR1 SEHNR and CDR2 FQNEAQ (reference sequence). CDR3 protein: CASSPTVGEQYF. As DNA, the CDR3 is TGTGCCAGCAGCCCCACGGTCGGTGAGCAGTACTTC. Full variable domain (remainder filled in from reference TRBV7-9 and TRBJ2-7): DTGVSQNPRHKITKRGQNVTFRCDPISEHNRLYWYRQTLGQGPEFLTYFQNEAQLEKSRLLSDRFSAERPKGSFSTLEIQRTEQGDSAMYLCASSPTVGEQYFGPGTRLTVT.

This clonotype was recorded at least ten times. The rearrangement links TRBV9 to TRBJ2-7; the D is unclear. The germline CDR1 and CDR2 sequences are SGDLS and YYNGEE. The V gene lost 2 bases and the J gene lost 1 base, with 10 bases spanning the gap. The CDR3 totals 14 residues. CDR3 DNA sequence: TGTGCCAGCAGCGTGGTCCCGGATTCCTACGAGCAGTACTTC. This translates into CASSVVPDSYEQYF.

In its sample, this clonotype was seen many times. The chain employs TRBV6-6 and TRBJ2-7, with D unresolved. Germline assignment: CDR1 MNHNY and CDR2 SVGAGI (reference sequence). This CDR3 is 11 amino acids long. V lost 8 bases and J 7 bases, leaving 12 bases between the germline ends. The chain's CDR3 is CASQTGREQYF. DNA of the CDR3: TGTGCCAGCCAAACGGGCCGGGAGCAGTACTTC.

For the CDR3, the DNA is TGCAGTGCTAGAGATACTAGCGTTAACACAGATACGCAGTATTTT. As protein: CSARDTSVNTDTQYF. The chain joins TRBV20-1 to TRBJ2-3; 7 bases agree with TRBD2. V shed 0 bases, J shed 2 bases, and the junction held 5 bases outside the gene matches. The CDR3 loop spans 15 amino acids. CDR1 and CDR2 from the germline V gene are DFQATT and SNEGSKA (reference sequence).